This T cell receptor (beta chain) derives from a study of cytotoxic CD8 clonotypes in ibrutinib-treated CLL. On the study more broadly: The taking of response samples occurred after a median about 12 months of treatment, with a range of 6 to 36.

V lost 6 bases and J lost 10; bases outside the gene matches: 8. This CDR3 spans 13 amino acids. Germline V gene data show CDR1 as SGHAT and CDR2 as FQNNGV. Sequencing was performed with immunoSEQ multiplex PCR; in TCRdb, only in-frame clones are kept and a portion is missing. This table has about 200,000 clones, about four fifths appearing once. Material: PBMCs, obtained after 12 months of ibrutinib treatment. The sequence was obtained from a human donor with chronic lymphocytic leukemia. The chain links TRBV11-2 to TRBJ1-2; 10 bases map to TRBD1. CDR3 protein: CASRLTGGADYTF. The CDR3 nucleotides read TGTGCCAGCAGACTGACAGGGGGCGCTGACTACACCTTC.